Below are 13 T cell receptor beta chains sequenced from a single sample in a study of blood T cells in healthy people across ages. A sample-barcoded 5' primer and a J-beta primer mix were used in a second PCR of about 7 to 11 cycles. TCRdb analysed the 5' RACE reads with MiXCR anew, one entry per CDR3 protein. There are around 870,000 distinct CDR3 sequences in the sample; under 30% occur only once, and around a sixth lies in the top ten. Sequenced sample: blood. The source of these receptors is a woman over 75 in good health.

The table lists this clonotype with many counts. This rearrangement joins TRBV20-1 to TRBJ1-5; D remains ambiguous. In germline, CDR1 is DFQATT, CDR2 SNEGSKA (reference sequence). V was clipped by 0 bases and J by 6 bases, with 3 bases between them. The CDR3 runs to 11 residues. The CDR3: CSAREGQPQHF. Here the CDR3 DNA reads TGCAGTGCTAGAGAGGGTCAGCCCCAGCATTTT.

This clonotype occurred a few times. V and J are TRBV20-1 and TRBJ1-4; 10 positions match TRBD1. CDR3 length: 13 residues. Losses at the gene ends were 8 bases for V and 7 bases for J; bases not matched to a gene: 7. Germline V gives CDR1 DFQATT, CDR2 SNEGSKA (reference sequence). CDR3 loop: CSTRQGAREKLFF. CDR3 DNA: TGCAGTACGCGACAGGGGGCCCGTGAAAAACTGTTTTTT.

This clonotype has more than one count but fewer than ten. A read error is possible here, since a much larger clone lies one base away. The chain carries TRBV6-5 and TRBJ2-3, with D possibly being TRBD2 (6 bases). CDR3 length: 15 residues. CDR1 and CDR2 (germline): MNHEY, SVGAGI. V lost 7 bases and J 3 bases, leaving 17 bases between the germline ends. The CDR3 is CASKRKGGETDTQYF. Written as DNA, the CDR3 is TGTGCCAGCAAGCGAAAGGGCGGGGAAACAGATACGCAGTATTTT.

This chain connects TRBV7-9 to TRBJ1-1, with D hard to call. There are 12 residues in the CDR3. The V end was cut by 2 bases, the J end by 8 bases, with 9 bases between. Germline CDR1 SEHNR, CDR2 FQNEAQ (reference sequence). The DNA of the CDR3 is TGTGCCAGCAGCTTAAGTTCATCGGAAGCTTTCTTT. It codes for CASSLSSSEAFF. Full variable domain (missing parts from reference TRBV7-9 and TRBJ1-1): DTGVSQNPRHKITKRGQNVTFRCDPISEHNRLYWYRQTLGQGPEFLTYFQNEAQLEKSRLLSDRFSAERPKGSFSTLEIQRTEQGDSAMYLCASSLSSSEAFFGQGTRLTVV.

In its sample, this clonotype was seen many times. This chain links TRBV12-3 or TRBV12-4 with TRBJ2-3; the match to TRBD1 covers 8 bases. The junction had 4 bases not matched to a gene; V was cut back by 7 bases and J by 1 base. The CDR3 totals 14 residues. The CDR3 spells CASTLGQGTDTQYF. The CDR3 DNA sequence: TGTGCCAGCACCCTGGGACAGGGCACAGATACGCAGTATTTT.

This clonotype was counted many times. This chain uses TRBV30 with TRBJ1-2; 8 bases are shared with TRBD1. The trim removed 5 bases at V and 5 bases at J, leaving 7 bases unmatched. Germline V gene data show CDR1 as GTSNPN and CDR2 as SVGIG (reference sequence). There are 13 residues in the CDR3. CDR3 in amino acids: CAWQGAGGYGYTF. As DNA, the CDR3 is TGTGCCTGGCAGGGGGCCGGTGGGTATGGCTACACCTTC. Variable domain in full (rest from reference TRBV30 and TRBJ1-2): SQTIHQWPATLVQPVGSPLSLECTVEGTSNPNLYWYRQAAGRGLQLLFYSVGIGQISSEVPQNLSASRPQDRQFILSSKKLLLSDSGFYLCAWQGAGGYGYTFGSGTRLTVV.

Notes on this clonotype: Just one base apart from a much larger clone, this may be a read error. The gene calls are TRBV10-3 and TRBJ1-2; the D is unclear. CDR3 length: 14 residues. Germline V gives CDR1 ENHRY, CDR2 SYGVKD. V was trimmed by 6 bases and J by 0 bases, leaving 11 bases between them. The CDR3 nucleotides read TGTGCCATCAGGGAGATGCAGGCTAACTATGGCTACACCTTC. The encoded protein is CAIREMQANYGYTF.

This sequence joins TRBV6-1 and TRBJ2-1; 11 nucleotides agree with TRBD2. CDR1 is MNHNS, CDR2 SASEGT, per germline. This CDR3 has 15 amino acids. J lost 7 bases, V lost 3 bases, and 5 bases had no gene match. CDR3 loop: CASSEVAGGRNEQFF. CDR3 nucleotide sequence: TGTGCCAGCAGTGAGGTAGCGGGGGGGCGGAATGAGCAGTTCTTC.

This clonotype was detected only once. This chain uses TRBV12-3 or TRBV12-4 with TRBJ2-7; 12 nucleotides agree with TRBD1. Trimming cost V 5 bases and J 4 bases; bases outside gene matches: 6. This CDR3 is 15 amino acids long. The CDR3 loop is CASSRGDRGQYEQYF. CDR3 nucleotide sequence: TGTGCCAGCAGTCGCGGGGACAGGGGGCAGTACGAGCAGTACTTC.

Details on this clonotype: This is likely a read error, given that the CDR3 carries no conserved phenylalanine or tryptophan at its end. The rearrangement links TRBV9 to TRBJ2-3; D gene uncertain. Between the trimmed V and J ends, which lost 2 bases and 4 bases, there was a span of 8 bases. Germline V gene data show CDR1 as SGDLS and CDR2 as YYNGEE. This CDR3 has 13 residues. The CDR3 protein is CASSVGWADTQYC. CDR3 in DNA: TGTGCCAGCAGCGTGGGGTGGGCAGATACGCAGTATTGT.

This clonotype showed up just a few times. A much larger clone sits a single nucleotide away, making a read error possible. This sequence joins TRBV7-6 and TRBJ2-5, with TRBD1 as a possible D gene (5 bases). The germline V gene encodes CDR1 SGHVS and CDR2 FNYEAQ. This CDR3 region has 15 residues. Trimming removed 2 bases from V and 11 bases from J, with 21 bases in between. CDR3: CASSLSPQVSYGQYF. Written as DNA, the CDR3 is TGTGCCAGCAGCTTAAGCCCACAGGTCTCCTACGGGCAGTACTTC. Filled out from reference TRBV7-6 and TRBJ2-5, the complete variable domain reads GAGVSQSPRYKVTKRGQDVALRCDPISGHVSLYWYRQALGQGPEFLTYFNYEAQQDKSGLPNDRFSAERPEGSISTLTIQRTEQRDSAMYRCASSLSPQVSYGQYFGPGTRLLVL.

This clonotype was detected many times. This could be a read error, since a much larger clone is one nucleotide away. This chain uses TRBV29-1 with TRBJ2-5; TRBD1 matches 8 bases. From germline, CDR1 is SQVTM and CDR2 ANQGSEA. This CDR3 is built from 11 residues. V lost 2 bases and J lost 11; bases outside the gene matches: 4. The CDR3 coding sequence is TGCAGCGTTGAACAGGGGGACAGGCAGTACTTC. Encoded protein: CSVEQGDRQYF.

This clonotype was counted a few times. The rearrangement uses TRBV24-1 and TRBJ2-5; possible D gene TRBD2, 5 bases. The CDR3 runs 12 residues. V lost 9 bases, J lost 5 bases, and 12 bases lay in between. Germline CDR1 and CDR2: KGHDR and SFDVKD. CDR3: CATSSGGETQYF. The CDR3 nucleotides read TGTGCCACCTCTTCTGGCGGGGAGACCCAGTACTTC.